Here is one TCR beta chain with its context. It lacks a known antigen. Within one base of it there is no much larger clone, and no base qualities were kept. The data derive from a study of CD8 T cells in Susac syndrome (dated by TCRdb to the late 2010s). For the study in its entirety: Of the Susac syndrome patients who were sequenced, roughly eight were in clinical remission while more than five had clinically active disease. At the time of blood withdrawal, Susac syndrome patients were either therapy-naive, taking corticosteroids (with some also receiving IVIg), or on IVIg alone. Repertoire sequencing was used to test whether CD8+ T cell activation and differentiation in Susac syndrome was antigen driven.

Beyond this particular receptor, the publication reports: The number of individuals in the TCR sequencing and HLA analysis was recognized as being relatively small. In patients with Susac syndrome, the CD4+ T cell repertoire showed no detectable clonal expansion.

RNA was extracted using the RNeasy kit, and about 0.45 to 1 ug of the RNA was reverse transcribed with random hexamers. The immunoSEQ multiplex PCR assay, covering 54 Vbeta and 13 Jbeta segments, was used to amplify TCR beta CDR3 regions. To correct PCR amplification bias, a synthetic template baseline was used for both primer optimization and computational correction. The original pipeline was this. Reads were annotated to V, D and J genes per IMGT and analyzed with immunoSEQ Analyzer, keeping only productive sequences. Clonality was computed as one minus Shannon entropy normalized by log2 of the number of productive unique sequences. For each patient and control, public and private clones were evaluated within the 100 most prevalent clones. Susac-specific clones were defined as absent from healthy and MS cohorts, 1052 published viral clones and other ImmuneACCESS disease sequences. Using fastp at Q25 and MiXCR, TCRdb reprocessed the public reads and kept productive beta chains. When rows share a CDR3 protein, they turn into one entry using the most common DNA and genes. The V and J calls here are based on TCRdb, not the publication. A total of some 160,000 distinct CDR3 sequences appear in this sample, 90% to 95% of them only once. The ten largest account for around 0.11% of the sample.

The germline V gene gives CDR1 as MNHEY and CDR2 as SVGEGT. V is shortened by 7 bases, J by 1 base, and the region joining them spans 16 bases. The CDR3 holds 16 amino acids from the cysteine to the phenylalanine. This entry keeps only the CDR3 DNA: 48 bases, framed from base 1. Peripheral blood CD8+ and CD4+ T cells from healthy donors, Susac syndrome patients and multiple sclerosis patients were profiled by high-throughput TCR beta sequencing. Recently defined diagnostic criteria for definite or probable disease were met by the Susac syndrome patients. Bulk CD8+ and CD4+ T cells were purified magnetically by negative isolation, whereas CD8+ TEMRA cells were enriched by FACS. Blood was drawn into EDTA tubes, processed within 24 hours, and PBMCs were isolated by density gradient centrifugation. PBMCs intended for TCR sequencing were frozen in liquid nitrogen and were later thawed in a 37 degrees C water bath. The sorted or isolated CD4+, CD8+ and CD8+ TEMRA cells reached a purity of at least 90%.

The TCR originated in a human donor with Susac syndrome. Sequencing was carried out using CD4+ T cells from PBMCs. The receptor chain draws on TRBV6-2 or TRBV6-3 and TRBJ2-2; confidence is insufficient to name the D gene. The bases read TGTGCCAGCAACGTAGACATACGCAAGAACACCGGGGAGCTGTTTTTT. Translated, this is CASNVDIRKNTGELFF.